Here is one T cell receptor (beta chain) with its context. The antigen is undetermined. V lost 2 bases and J 4 bases, leaving 6 bases between the germline ends. The CDR3 runs 12 residues. Germline CDR1 reads GTSNPN; CDR2 reads SVGIG (reference sequence). TCRdb's copy holds only in-frame clones and misses some; the assay was immunoSEQ multiplex PCR. Of roughly 140,000 clones listed, 88% are singletons. This sample was included in a study of T cell responses to AZD1222 COVID-19 vaccine. The overall study: Pooling was applied to second doses at about 4 or about 12 weeks.

The study's findings and limits: Females made up more of the donors, who were largely white British, and clonal diversity may have come out too low.

The TCR originated in an adult in good health. This specimen was peripheral blood, taken on day 0 of AZD1222 vaccination. The chain has TRBV30 and TRBJ1-3; D remains unclear. This CDR3 is CAWSPQGNTIYF. The CDR3, as DNA: TGTGCCTGGAGTCCTCAGGGAAACACCATATATTTT. The complete variable domain, with remaining parts taken from reference TRBV30 and TRBJ1-3, reads SQTIHQWPATLVQPVGSPLSLECTVEGTSNPNLYWYRQAAGRGLQLLFYSVGIGQISSEVPQNLSASRPQDRQFILSSKKLLLSDSGFYLCAWSPQGNTIYFGEGSWLTVV.